Shown below are 23 T cell receptor beta chains from a single sample sequenced in a study of human T cells and chemical hapten exposure. Using its own MiXCR run on the RACE reads, TCRdb lists one record per CDR3 protein. There are 90,000 or so distinct CDR3 sequences in the sample; 8.5% occur only once, and about 2.5% lies in the top ten. As to time point: pre-sensitization, week 0. The treatment: therapeutic diphenylcyclopropenone sensitization with weekly scalp DPC. The sequenced sample was whole blood, obtained in connection with sensitization to the hapten diphenylcyclopropenone (DPC). These receptors were collected from a man between 35 and 55 years old with alopecia areata. Some clones in this sample may be carry-over from other donors' samples.

This clonotype was found a few times. The V call is TRBV12-3 or TRBV12-4, the J call TRBJ2-1; 12 bases map to TRBD2. The CDR3 is 14 amino acids. V trimming: 6 bases; J trimming: 6 bases; junction bases outside the gene matches: 3. The CDR3 nucleotides read TGTGCCAGCAGACTAGCGGGAGGATCCAATGAGCAGTTCTTC. Encoded protein: CASRLAGGSNEQFF.

The sample holds many counts of this clonotype. This chain uses TRBV20-1 with TRBJ2-7; D is possibly TRBD2 (7 bases). Germline V gives CDR1 DFQATT, CDR2 SNEGSKA (reference sequence). The V and J ends lost 6 bases and 6 bases respectively, with 15 bases between them. The CDR3 loop spans 12 amino acids. The CDR3 reads CSAGGRGFEQYF. The DNA for the CDR3 is TGCAGTGCGGGGGGGCGGGGTTTCGAGCAGTACTTC.

This clonotype was observed a few times. This chain uses TRBV4-1 with TRBJ1-4, with a possible D match to TRBD1 (5 bases). The CDR3 covers 16 residues. Per the germline V gene, CDR1 is MGHRA and CDR2 is YSYEKL. Trimming cost V 2 bases and J 4 bases, with 14 bases left between them. CDR3 coding DNA: TGCGCCAGCAGCCAACGTTCCGACAGTCGTAATGAAAAACTGTTTTTT. As protein: CASSQRSDSRNEKLFF.

This clonotype occurred a few times. This chain connects TRBV7-2 to TRBJ1-5; 8 bases match TRBD1. Germline CDR1 SGHTA, CDR2 FQGNSA. J lost 7 bases, V lost 5 bases, and 7 bases had no gene match. This CDR3 has 14 residues. In nucleotides, the CDR3 is TGTGCCAGCAGCCTAGGACAGGGATGGCAGCCCCAGCATTTT. Its protein product is CASSLGQGWQPQHF.

This clonotype showed up just a few times. The V call is TRBV11-1, the J call TRBJ2-3, with 7 bases that match TRBD2. V was clipped by 4 bases and J by 6 bases; unmatched bases: 10. Germline assignment: CDR1 SGHAT and CDR2 FQDESV (reference sequence). CDR3 size: 15 residues. The CDR3: CASSSTSGMIDTQYF. In nucleotides, the CDR3 is TGTGCCAGCAGCTCGACAAGCGGGATGATCGATACGCAGTATTTT.

The rearrangement uses TRBV29-1 and TRBJ2-1; D is possibly TRBD1 or TRBD2 (6 bases each). V was trimmed by 6 bases and J by 6 bases, leaving 15 bases between them. From germline, CDR1 is SQVTM and CDR2 ANQGSEA. This CDR3 spans 13 amino acids. In DNA form, the CDR3 reads TGCAGCGTGCCGGGGGCCATTGGCAATGAGCAGTTCTTC. Its translation is CSVPGAIGNEQFF.

V usage is TRBV7-6 and J usage is TRBJ2-3; 7 nucleotides agree with TRBD2. The CDR3 runs 17 residues. Germline V gene data show CDR1 as SGHVS and CDR2 as FNYEAQ. V shed 3 bases and J 1 base; nucleotides not matched to a gene: 10. The CDR3 loop reads CASSLGTRESRTDTQYF. CDR3 DNA sequence: TGTGCCAGCAGCTTGGGGACGCGGGAGTCCCGCACAGATACGCAGTATTTT. The entire variable domain, with the rest obtained from reference TRBV7-6 and TRBJ2-3, is as follows: GAGVSQSPRYKVTKRGQDVALRCDPISGHVSLYWYRQALGQGPEFLTYFNYEAQQDKSGLPNDRFSAERPEGSISTLTIQRTEQRDSAMYRCASSLGTRESRTDTQYFGPGTRLTVL.

Ten or more counts support this clonotype. The chain couples TRBV9 to TRBJ2-3, with unresolved D. CDR1 is SGDLS, CDR2 YYNGEE, per germline. Between the trimmed V and J ends, which lost 4 bases and 2 bases, there was a span of 14 bases. CDR3 length: 15 amino acids. The CDR3: CASSPRSDVTDTQYF. CDR3 bases: TGTGCCAGCAGCCCCAGATCAGACGTCACAGATACGCAGTATTTT.

This clonotype was counted many times. V is TRBV9 and J is TRBJ1-3; D gene ambiguous. This CDR3 is built from 13 residues. Trimming cost V 7 bases and J 0 bases, with 8 bases left between them. Germline V gene sequence: CDR1 SGDLS, CDR2 YYNGEE. The CDR3 loop is CASGRLSGNTIYF. The CDR3 bases are TGTGCCAGCGGACGCCTCTCTGGAAACACCATATATTTT.

This clonotype has ten or more counts. The V call is TRBV5-1, the J call TRBJ1-2; a possible D gene is TRBD1 (5 bases). V dropped 4 bases and J dropped 2 bases, with 12 bases sitting between them. This CDR3 spans 14 amino acids. Germline CDR1 SGHRS, CDR2 YFSETQ. As DNA, the CDR3 is TGCGCCAGCAGCCAGGACGGGGCCAACTATGGCTACACCTTC. This sequence encodes CASSQDGANYGYTF.

This clonotype was detected once. The J gene is TRBJ2-3, the V gene TRBV5-1, with 14 nucleotides matching TRBD2. The V and J ends lost 4 bases and 5 bases, in that order; junction bases with no gene match: 3. The CDR3 sequence is 15 residues long. Germline CDR1 is SGHRS and CDR2 is YFSETQ. CDR3 coding DNA: TGCGCCAGCAGCCCGGGACTAGCGGGGGTAGATACGCAGTATTTT. Translating it yields CASSPGLAGVDTQYF.

This clonotype occurred a few times. V usage is TRBV12-3 or TRBV12-4 and J usage is TRBJ1-1; 9 nucleotides line up with TRBD1. V trimming: 2 bases; J trimming: 6 bases; junction bases outside the gene matches: 10. This CDR3 is built from 16 residues. CDR3 DNA sequence: TGTGCCAGCAGTTTATGGATAGCACAGGGGGCTTCTGAAGCTTTCTTT. This encodes CASSLWIAQGASEAFF.

The V call is TRBV11-2, the J call TRBJ1-3, with a possible D match to TRBD1 (5 bases). In germline, CDR1 is SGHAT, CDR2 FQNNGV. This CDR3 is built from 18 residues. The V end lost 6 bases, the J end lost 2 bases, and 23 bases lay between the germline ends. CDR3: CASSLRMEGQVAGNTIYF. CDR3 nucleotide sequence: TGTGCCAGCAGTCTTCGTATGGAGGGGCAGGTTGCTGGAAACACCATATATTTT.

V usage is TRBV4-3 and J usage is TRBJ2-7; 9 nucleotides agree with TRBD1. The CDR3 consists of 16 residues. After removal of 4 bases from V and 4 bases from J, the junction contained 11 bases not matched to a gene. Germline CDR1 reads LGHNA; CDR2 reads YSLEER. The CDR3 here is CASSLVTGGSKYEQYF. The CDR3 DNA follows: TGCGCCAGCAGCCTGGTCACAGGGGGCAGTAAGTACGAGCAGTACTTC.

This clonotype was seen more than once but under ten times. The genes are TRBV24-1 and TRBJ2-5; D not certain. Trimming left V 4 bases short and J 2 bases short, with 7 bases between. Germline-derived CDR1 and CDR2 are KGHDR and SFDVKD. The CDR3 consists of 13 residues. The CDR3, as DNA: TGTGCCACCAGTGAAGGGCCTCAAGAGACCCAGTACTTC. Translating it yields CATSEGPQETQYF.

This clonotype was counted at least ten times. This chain joins TRBV5-6 and TRBJ2-1; D gene ambiguous. CDR1 and CDR2 from the germline V gene are SGHDT and YYEEEE. The germline V and J ends were trimmed by 4 bases and 0 bases, with 11 bases remaining between them. The CDR3 covers 15 residues. The CDR3 reads CASSPDPSSYNEQFF. The CDR3, as DNA: TGTGCCAGCAGCCCTGACCCTAGCTCCTACAATGAGCAGTTCTTC.

This clonotype was seen a handful of times. The chain recombines TRBV29-1 with TRBJ2-5; D gene unclear. V dropped 4 bases and J dropped 5 bases, with 8 bases sitting between them. This CDR3 is built from 11 residues. Per the germline V gene, CDR1 is SQVTM and CDR2 is ANQGSEA. DNA for the CDR3: TGCAGCGTTGCCCTGGGCGAGACCCAGTACTTC. Its protein product is CSVALGETQYF.

The rearrangement joins TRBV25-1 to TRBJ2-2, with D unclear. Germline V gene sequence: CDR1 MGHDK, CDR2 SYGVNS. The CDR3 consists of 15 residues. V gave up 7 bases and J gave up 0 bases, with 12 bases separating them. The CDR3 DNA reads TGTGCCAGCAACGGAAACCCTGCGAACACCGGGGAGCTGTTTTTT. It specifies CASNGNPANTGELFF.

This clonotype was observed many times. The chain combines TRBV25-1 with TRBJ2-3, with 7 bases matching TRBD1. The CDR3 loop spans 14 amino acids. J lost 5 bases, V lost 2 bases, and 4 bases had no gene match. Germline V lookup: CDR1 MGHDK, CDR2 SYGVNS. Here the CDR3 DNA reads TGTGCCAGCAGTGAACCCACAGGGGTAGATACGCAGTATTTT. Translated, it gives CASSEPTGVDTQYF.

This clonotype has a count of ten or more. The rearrangement links TRBV7-9 to TRBJ2-1, with D possibly being TRBD1 or TRBD2 (6 bases each). The ends were cut back, 4 bases at V and 5 bases at J, with 9 bases in the middle. This CDR3 contains 13 residues. Germline CDR1 is SEHNR and CDR2 is FQNEAQ (reference sequence). The CDR3 loop reads CASSSGGNNEQFF. In DNA form, the CDR3 reads TGTGCCAGCAGCTCCGGGGGCAACAATGAGCAGTTCTTC.

Only a few counts were recorded for this clonotype. The rearrangement joins TRBV19 to TRBJ2-3; the match to TRBD1 covers 9 bases. CDR1 and CDR2 from the germline V gene are LNHDA and SQIVND (reference sequence). Trimming at V came to 6 bases and at J to 2 bases, leaving 9 bases not matched to a gene. The CDR3 covers 16 residues. The CDR3 loop is CASSHDRGTPTDTQYF. DNA of the CDR3: TGTGCCAGTAGCCACGACAGGGGGACCCCCACAGATACGCAGTATTTT.

The V gene is TRBV9, the J gene TRBJ2-7; 7 bases match TRBD1. This CDR3 is 17 amino acids long. With V trimmed by 0 bases and J by 0 bases, 9 bases remained unmatched. CDR1 SGDLS and CDR2 YYNGEE come from the germline V gene. Written as DNA, the CDR3 is TGTGCCAGCAGCGTAGAAAGGGGGCGTCCTCTCTCCTACGAGCAGTACGTC. The encoded protein is CASSVERGRPLSYEQYV.

At least ten counts were recorded for this clonotype. This chain uses TRBV9 with TRBJ2-3; a possible D gene is TRBD1 (6 bases). The V gene lost 3 bases and the J gene lost 2 bases, with 16 bases spanning the gap. Germline lookup yields CDR1 SGDLS and CDR2 YYNGEE. The CDR3 is made up of 16 amino acids. For the CDR3, the DNA is TGTGCCAGCAGCGACTCGCCGGACAGAACCACAGATACGCAGTATTTT. It codes for CASSDSPDRTTDTQYF.